Presented here are 29 T cell receptor beta chains from one specimen sequenced in a study of radiation and T cells in renal cell carcinoma. The time point denotes: baseline pretreatment blood. Treatment of the sample: 15 Gy SBRT to primary tumor, nephrectomy 4 weeks later. Method: immunoSEQ multiplex PCR; TCRdb's copy keeps in-frame clones and lacks some. Of roughly 100,000 clones detected, roughly 90% appear once; the ten largest clones hold approximately 8%. The sample in question was blood, obtained from a patient whose treatment included radiotherapy and nephrectomy. These TCRs come from a man between 50 and 59 years old with renal cell carcinoma.

Worth noting for this clone: At the DNA level, this CDR3 is encoded by other sequences in the same sample as well. J is TRBJ1-2 and V is TRBV7-9, with D unresolved. Germline CDR1 reads SEHNR; CDR2 reads FQNEAQ (reference sequence). The CDR3 has 13 residues. Between the trimmed V and J ends, which lost 2 bases and 5 bases, there was a span of 9 bases. The CDR3 nucleotides read TGTGCCAGCAGCTTAACCGGGGAGTATGGCTACACCTTC. This gives the protein CASSLTGEYGYTF.

The CDR3 loop is CASRDSIMNTEAFF. The CDR3 nucleotides are TGTGCCAGCAGGGACAGCATCATGAACACTGAAGCTTTCTTT. The rearrangement joins TRBV7-2 to TRBJ1-1; TRBD1 is a possible D gene (6 bases). The CDR3 consists of 14 residues. Germline lookup yields CDR1 SGHTA and CDR2 FQGNSA. Trimming shortened V by 6 bases and J by 0 bases, and 11 bases separated the two germline ends.

The chain recombines TRBV9 with TRBJ2-2, with 10 bases lining up with TRBD2. Germline-derived CDR1 and CDR2 are SGDLS and YYNGEE. This CDR3 contains 19 residues. The J segment lost 7 bases and the V segment lost 3 bases, leaving 18 bases of the junction unmatched. This chain's CDR3 is CASSAKREGASGSYGELFF. In DNA, the CDR3 is TGTGCCAGCAGCGCGAAACGGGAGGGGGCTAGCGGGAGTTACGGGGAGCTGTTTTTT.

This chain links TRBV7-2 with TRBJ1-5, with TRBD1 as a possible D gene (5 bases). The CDR3 is 13 residues long. Trimming stripped 5 bases from V and 6 bases from J, with 11 bases between. The germline V gene encodes CDR1 SGHTA and CDR2 FQGNSA. CDR3 sequence: CASSPHGGQPQHF. The CDR3 DNA is TGTGCCAGCAGCCCCCATGGGGGTCAGCCCCAGCATTTT.

V gene TRBV7-3 combines with J gene TRBJ2-3, with 9 bases fitting TRBD1. The CDR3 extends over 15 amino acids. Per the germline V gene, CDR1 is SGHTA and CDR2 is FQGTGA. With 2 bases clipped from V and 8 bases from J, the junction kept 8 bases outside the gene matches. The CDR3 protein is CASSLGGTGQGTQYF. For the CDR3, the DNA is TGTGCCAGCAGCTTAGGGGGGACAGGGCAGGGTACGCAGTATTTT.

The chain recombines TRBV6-5 with TRBJ2-7; D not certain. The CDR3 contains 13 residues. The V end lost 5 bases, the J end lost 7 bases, and 15 bases lay between the germline ends. Germline V gene data show CDR1 as MNHEY and CDR2 as SVGAGI. The CDR3 protein is CASSAGPWSEQYF. The CDR3 DNA reads as TGTGCCAGCAGTGCCGGGCCTTGGTCGGAGCAGTACTTC.

This chain joins TRBV5-4 and TRBJ2-5, with 7 bases fitting TRBD2. Germline V CDR1 and CDR2: SGHNT, YYREEE (reference sequence). The CDR3 is 14 residues long. The V gene end was trimmed by 3 bases and the J gene end by 5 bases; junction bases not matched to a gene: 7. CDR3: CASSSGRDSETQYF. The DNA for the CDR3 is TGTGCCAGCAGCTCAGGGAGGGACTCGGAGACCCAGTACTTC.

The chain joins TRBV27 to TRBJ2-1, with TRBD2 as a possible D gene (6 bases). Trimming pared 10 bases from V and 0 bases from J, leaving 10 bases between. Germline CDR1 and CDR2: MNHEY and SMNVEV (reference sequence). This CDR3 region has 13 residues. The CDR3 DNA is TGTGCCACCGGACTAAGCTCCTACAATGAGCAGTTCTTC. It encodes CATGLSSYNEQFF.

The chain has TRBV27 and TRBJ2-7, with D uncertain. The V and J ends lost 3 bases and 0 bases respectively, with 9 bases between them. The CDR3 has 14 residues. The germline CDR1 and CDR2 sequences are MNHEY and SMNVEV (reference sequence). CDR3 sequence reads: CASSLFRSSYEQYF. CDR3 nucleotide sequence: TGTGCCAGCAGTTTGTTTCGGAGCTCCTACGAGCAGTACTTC.

The gene calls are TRBV11-2 and TRBJ2-3; D gene uncertain. V was clipped by 5 bases and J by 4 bases, with 10 bases between them. This CDR3 has 13 amino acids. Germline assignment: CDR1 SGHAT and CDR2 FQNNGV. CDR3 loop: CASSQSLPDTQYF. CDR3 in DNA: TGTGCCAGCAGCCAATCCCTACCAGATACGCAGTATTTT.

The V gene is TRBV5-4, the J gene TRBJ2-2; D not certain. The CDR3 loop spans 13 amino acids. V was pared by 2 bases and J by 0 bases, with 2 bases between. Germline CDR1 and CDR2: SGHNT and YYREEE (reference sequence). The CDR3 loop is CASSLPNTGELFF. Written as DNA, the CDR3 is TGTGCCAGCAGCTTACCGAACACCGGGGAGCTGTTTTTT.

This chain connects TRBV7-9 to TRBJ1-3; D gene unclear. The germline V gene has CDR1 SEHNR and CDR2 FQNEAQ (reference sequence). The CDR3 is made up of 16 amino acids. Trimming removed 5 bases from V and 2 bases from J, with 16 bases in between. For the CDR3, the DNA is TGTGCCAGCAGCCCAACCCCACCGGACCCTGGAAACACCATATATTTT. Protein sequence: CASSPTPPDPGNTIYF.

The genes are TRBV10-3 and TRBJ2-3; 8 bases match TRBD1. CDR1 ENHRY and CDR2 SYGVKD come from the germline V gene. The CDR3 runs 15 residues. V dropped 11 bases and J dropped 1; count of bases not matched to a gene: 11. CDR3 region: CASDNTGQGTDTQYF. DNA of the CDR3: TGTGCCTCCGACAATACGGGACAGGGCACAGATACGCAGTATTTT.

This chain uses TRBV5-1 with TRBJ2-3; unclear D gene. Trimming pared 0 bases from V and 0 bases from J, leaving 2 bases between. Germline CDR1 is SGHRS and CDR2 is YFSETQ. The CDR3 spans 13 residues. The chain's CDR3 is CASSLVSTDTQYF. The CDR3 DNA sequence: TGCGCCAGCAGCTTGGTTAGCACAGATACGCAGTATTTT.

This clone has a handful of counts. V and J are TRBV5-1 and TRBJ2-4, with a weak D call TRBD2 (6 bases). The CDR3 covers 16 residues. Germline CDR1 reads SGHRS; CDR2 reads YFSETQ. V was clipped by 2 bases and J by 0 bases, with 12 bases between them. CDR3 sequence: CASSFDPGLAKNIQYF. The CDR3 nucleotides read TGCGCCAGCAGCTTTGATCCGGGACTAGCCAAAAACATTCAGTACTTC.

CDR3 coding DNA: TGCGCCAGCAGCCTAGTTGGTAGGAGAGCGGGGGGGCATGGCGGGGAGCTGTTTTTT. Translating gives CASSLVGRRAGGHGGELFF. The rearrangement uses TRBV4-1 and TRBJ2-2; 10 bases are a match to TRBD2. V shed 4 bases, J shed 7 bases, and the junction held 18 bases outside the gene matches. CDR1 and CDR2 from the germline V gene are MGHRA and YSYEKL. The CDR3 loop spans 19 amino acids.

The chain employs TRBV7-2 and TRBJ2-5; 11 nucleotides match TRBD2. The CDR3 consists of 16 residues. CDR1 and CDR2 from the germline V gene are SGHTA and FQGNSA. Losses at the gene ends were 6 bases for V and 5 bases for J; bases not matched to a gene: 11. The CDR3 DNA is TGTGCCAGCAGTCACCGGGGACTAGCGGAGGGGGAGACCCAGTACTTC. Translation gives CASSHRGLAEGETQYF.

The chain is built from TRBV5-5 and TRBJ1-2; no clear D. The CDR3 is 15 residues long. Germline V gives CDR1 SGHKS, CDR2 YYEKEE (reference sequence). V gave up 0 bases and J gave up 2 bases, with 11 bases separating them. The CDR3 DNA follows: TGTGCCAGCAGCTTGGGCAGGTACCGCAACTATGGCTACACCTTC. It translates to CASSLGRYRNYGYTF. Supplemented by reference TRBV5-5 and TRBJ1-2, the full variable domain reads DAGVTQSPTHLIKTRGQQVTLRCSPISGHKSVSWYQQVLGQGPQFIFQYYEKEERGRGNFPDRFSARQFPNYSSELNVNALLLGDSALYLCASSLGRYRNYGYTFGSGTRLTVV.

The chain employs TRBV14 and TRBJ2-3; 9 bases agree with TRBD2. CDR1 and CDR2 (germline): SGHDN, FVKESK. This CDR3 is 13 amino acids long. The V and J ends lost 1 base and 10 bases, in that order; junction bases with no gene match: 3. CDR3 sequence reads: CASSQASGNAQYF. The CDR3 DNA sequence: TGTGCCAGCAGCCAAGCTAGCGGGAATGCGCAGTATTTT.

This chain joins TRBV14 and TRBJ2-1; 7 bases are shared with TRBD2. This CDR3 has 16 residues. The ends lost 4 bases at V and 0 bases at J; junction bases unmatched: 6. The V gene's germline CDR1 is SGHDN and CDR2 FVKESK. In DNA, the CDR3 is TGTGCCAGCAGCCTGGGGGAGGGCGGCTCCTACAATGAGCAGTTCTTC. It specifies CASSLGEGGSYNEQFF.

This clone was observed a single time. The rearrangement links TRBV27 to TRBJ2-7, with no clear D. Trimming shortened V by 8 bases and J by 2 bases, and 7 bases separated the two germline ends. Germline lookup yields CDR1 MNHEY and CDR2 SMNVEV (reference sequence). The CDR3 is 11 residues long. CDR3 nucleotide sequence: TGTGCCAGCGGGCCAACCTACGAGCAGTACTTC. Amino acid sequence: CASGPTYEQYF.

This clone showed up just a few times. The V gene is TRBV18, the J gene TRBJ2-3; possibly TRBD1 for D (5 bases). V was cut by 5 bases and J by 2 bases, with 14 bases left in between. CDR3 length: 15 residues. Germline V CDR1 and CDR2: KGHSH, LQKENI. CDR3: CASSGFDSSTDTQYF. CDR3 DNA sequence: TGTGCCAGCTCAGGCTTTGACAGCTCCACAGATACGCAGTATTTT.

CDR3: CASSRELAGSGTQYF. For the CDR3, the DNA is TGTGCCAGCAGCCGGGAACTAGCGGGATCCGGGACCCAGTACTTC. The V and J genes are TRBV27 and TRBJ2-5; TRBD2 aligns across 10 bases. The CDR3 loop spans 15 amino acids. Germline values: CDR1 MNHEY, CDR2 SMNVEV (reference sequence). V dropped 6 bases and J dropped 7; count of bases not matched to a gene: 11.

The J gene is TRBJ2-7, the V gene TRBV15; possible D gene TRBD1, 5 bases. The CDR3 loop spans 14 amino acids. Germline V gene lookup returns CDR1 LNHNV and CDR2 YYDKDF (reference sequence). The V end was cut by 0 bases, the J end by 3 bases, with 9 bases between. The CDR3 protein is CATSRDQGNYEQYF. DNA of the CDR3: TGTGCCACCAGCAGAGATCAGGGAAACTACGAGCAGTACTTC. The complete variable domain, with remaining parts taken from reference TRBV15 and TRBJ2-7, reads DAMVIQNPRYQVTQFGKPVTLSCSQTLNHNVMYWYQQKSSQAPKLLFHYYDKDFNNEADTPDNFQSRRPNTSFCFLDIRSPGLGDTAMYLCATSRDQGNYEQYFGPGTRLTVT.

CDR3 in amino acids: CASSLDLLGVHVGYTF. Written as DNA, the CDR3 is TGTGCCAGCAGCTTAGACCTCCTCGGGGTCCATGTGGGCTACACCTTC. This chain uses TRBV7-2 with TRBJ1-2; unclear D gene. Germline V CDR1 and CDR2: SGHTA, FQGNSA. The CDR3 sequence is 16 residues long. V gave up 1 base and J gave up 8 bases, with 20 bases separating them.

The chain links TRBV5-1 to TRBJ2-1, with 7 nucleotides matching TRBD2. The CDR3 length is 18 residues. V dropped 2 bases and J dropped 8; count of bases not matched to a gene: 19. Germline lookup yields CDR1 SGHRS and CDR2 YFSETQ. In DNA, the CDR3 is TGCGCCAGCAGCTTATTCCCGGTCGAGACTAGCAGTCCACATGAGCAGTTCTTC. As protein: CASSLFPVETSSPHEQFF.

V and J are TRBV30 and TRBJ2-1; D gene unclear. Germline values: CDR1 GTSNPN, CDR2 SVGIG (reference sequence). Trimming shortened V by 2 bases and J by 7 bases, and 18 bases separated the two germline ends. This CDR3 region has 15 residues. The CDR3 DNA sequence: TGTGCCTGGAGTCTTTCTAGGAGTAGGGCAAATGAGCAGTTCTTC. This translates into CAWSLSRSRANEQFF.

The V and J genes are TRBV7-3 and TRBJ2-5, with 8 bases that match TRBD2. Germline-derived CDR1 and CDR2 are SGHTA and FQGTGA. Germline trimming cut 5 bases from V and 2 bases from J; bases unmatched to any gene: 4. This CDR3 contains 14 residues. The CDR3 region is CASSQLAGQETQYF. The CDR3 nucleotides read TGTGCCAGCAGCCAATTAGCGGGACAAGAGACCCAGTACTTC.

The chain uses TRBV6-5 and TRBJ2-7; 13 positions agree with TRBD2. Trimming at V came to 6 bases and at J to 3 bases, leaving 5 bases not matched to a gene. CDR1 and CDR2 from the germline V gene are MNHEY and SVGAGI. The CDR3 totals 15 residues. The CDR3 region has the DNA TGTGCCAGCAGAGTACTAGCGGGAGGGCACTACGAGCAGTACTTC. Translation: CASRVLAGGHYEQYF.